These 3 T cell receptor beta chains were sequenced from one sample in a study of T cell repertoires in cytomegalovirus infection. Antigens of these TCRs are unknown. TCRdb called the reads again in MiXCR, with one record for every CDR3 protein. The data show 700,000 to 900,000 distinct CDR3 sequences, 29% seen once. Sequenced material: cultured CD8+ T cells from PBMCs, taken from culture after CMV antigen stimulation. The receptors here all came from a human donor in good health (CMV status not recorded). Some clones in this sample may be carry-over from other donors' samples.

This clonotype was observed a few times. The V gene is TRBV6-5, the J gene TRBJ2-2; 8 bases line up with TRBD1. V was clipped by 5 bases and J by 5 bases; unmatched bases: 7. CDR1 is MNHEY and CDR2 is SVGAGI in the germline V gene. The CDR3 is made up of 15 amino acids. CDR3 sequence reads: CASSRQGARTGELFF. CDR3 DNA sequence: TGTGCCAGCAGTCGGCAGGGGGCGCGGACCGGGGAGCTGTTTTTT.

In DNA, the CDR3 is TGTGCCAGCAGTCAACCGGGACAGGGCCAAGAGACCCAGTACTTC. Encoded protein: CASSQPGQGQETQYF. This sequence joins TRBV6-1 and TRBJ2-5; 9 nucleotides line up with TRBD1. This CDR3 has 15 residues. The ends lost 5 bases at V and 1 base at J; junction bases unmatched: 5. Germline loops: CDR1 MNHNS, CDR2 SASEGT.

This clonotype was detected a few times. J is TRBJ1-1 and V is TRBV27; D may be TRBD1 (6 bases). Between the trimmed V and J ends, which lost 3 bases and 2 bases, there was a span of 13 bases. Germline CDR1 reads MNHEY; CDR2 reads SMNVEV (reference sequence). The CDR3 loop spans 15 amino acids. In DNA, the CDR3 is TGTGCCAGCAGTTTGTCCGGGGGCGAAAACACTGAAGCTTTCTTT. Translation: CASSLSGGENTEAFF.